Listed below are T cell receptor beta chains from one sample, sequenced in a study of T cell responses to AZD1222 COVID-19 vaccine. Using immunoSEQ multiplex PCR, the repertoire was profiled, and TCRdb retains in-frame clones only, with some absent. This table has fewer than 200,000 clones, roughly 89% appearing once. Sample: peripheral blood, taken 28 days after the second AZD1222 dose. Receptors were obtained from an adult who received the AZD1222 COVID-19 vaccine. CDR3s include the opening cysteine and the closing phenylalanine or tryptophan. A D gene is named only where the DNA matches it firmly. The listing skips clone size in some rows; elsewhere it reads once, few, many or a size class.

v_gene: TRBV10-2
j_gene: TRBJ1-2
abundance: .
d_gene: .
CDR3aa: CASSPQVAYGYTF
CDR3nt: TGCGCCAGCAGCCCACAGGTGGCCTATGGCTACACCTTC

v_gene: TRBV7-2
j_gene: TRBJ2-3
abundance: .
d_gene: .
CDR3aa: CASSSSSTDTQYF
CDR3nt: TGTGCCAGCAGCTCGTCAAGCACAGATACGCAGTATTTT

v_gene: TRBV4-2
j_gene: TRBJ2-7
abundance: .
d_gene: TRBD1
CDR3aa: CASSHSVGGLEEQYF
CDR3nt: TGTGCCAGCAGCCACAGCGTAGGGGGCTTGGAGGAGCAGTACTTC

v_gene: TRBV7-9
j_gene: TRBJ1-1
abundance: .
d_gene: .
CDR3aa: CASSLRGNTEAFF
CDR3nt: TGTGCCAGCAGCCTTCGGGGGAACACTGAAGCTTTCTTT

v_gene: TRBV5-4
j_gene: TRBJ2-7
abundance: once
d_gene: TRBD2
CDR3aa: CASSLVGGGFTGEQYF
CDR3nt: TGTGCCAGCAGCTTGGTTGGCGGGGGTTTCACCGGCGAGCAGTACTTC

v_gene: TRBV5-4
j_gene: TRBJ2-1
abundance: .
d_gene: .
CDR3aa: CASRGSSYNEQFF
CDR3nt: TGTGCCAGCCGGGGGAGCTCCTACAATGAGCAGTTCTTC

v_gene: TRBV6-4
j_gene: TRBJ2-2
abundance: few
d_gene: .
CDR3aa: CARRTKRLEAPGELFF
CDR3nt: TGTGCCAGGCGGACAAAAAGACTAGAAGCCCCCGGGGAGCTGTTTTTT

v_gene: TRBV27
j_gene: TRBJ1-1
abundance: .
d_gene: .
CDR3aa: CASRFNTEAFF
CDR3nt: TGTGCCAGCCGATTTAACACTGAAGCTTTCTTT

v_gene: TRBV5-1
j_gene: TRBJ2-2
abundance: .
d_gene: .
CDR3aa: CASSWARGPETGELFF
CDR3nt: TGCGCCAGCAGCTGGGCTAGGGGCCCAGAAACCGGGGAGCTGTTTTTT

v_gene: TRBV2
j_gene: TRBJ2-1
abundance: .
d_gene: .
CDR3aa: CASKSERTLTLEQFF
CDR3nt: TGTGCCAGCAAGAGTGAGAGGACACTAACCCTTGAGCAGTTCTTC

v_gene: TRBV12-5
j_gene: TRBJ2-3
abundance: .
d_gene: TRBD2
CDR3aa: CASGLFPSGATDTQYF
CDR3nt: TGTGCTAGTGGTTTGTTTCCTAGCGGGGCTACAGATACGCAGTATTTT

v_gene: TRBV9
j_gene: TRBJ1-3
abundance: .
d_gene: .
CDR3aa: CASSAVQGRGTIYF
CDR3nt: TGTGCCAGCAGCGCAGTCCAGGGGAGGGGCACCATATATTTT

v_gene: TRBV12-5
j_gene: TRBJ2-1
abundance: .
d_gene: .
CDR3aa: CASAEGNEQFF
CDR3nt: TGTGCTAGCGCCGAGGGAAATGAGCAGTTCTTC

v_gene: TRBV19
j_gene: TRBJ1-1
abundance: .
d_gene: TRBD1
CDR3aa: CASSMDRGTEAFF
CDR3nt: TGTGCCAGTAGTATGGACAGGGGAACTGAAGCTTTCTTT

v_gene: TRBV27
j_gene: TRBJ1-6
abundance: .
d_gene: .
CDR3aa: CASSYHGLNSPLHF
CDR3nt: TGTGCCAGCAGTTATCACGGGCTTAATTCACCCCTCCACTTT

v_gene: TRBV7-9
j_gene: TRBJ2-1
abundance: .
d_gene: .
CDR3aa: CASSAVVSYNEQFF
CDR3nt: TGTGCCAGCAGCGCTGTAGTGTCCTACAATGAGCAGTTCTTC

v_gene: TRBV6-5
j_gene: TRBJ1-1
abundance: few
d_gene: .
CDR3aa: CASSYRNTEAFF
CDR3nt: TGTGCCAGCAGTTACCGGAACACTGAAGCTTTCTTT

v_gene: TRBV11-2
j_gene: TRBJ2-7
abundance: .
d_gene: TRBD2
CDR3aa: CASSLPGGSHEQYF
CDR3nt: TGTGCCAGCAGTCTACCCGGGGGGAGCCACGAGCAGTACTTC

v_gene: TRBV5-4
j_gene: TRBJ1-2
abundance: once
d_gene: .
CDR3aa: CASSLGSSGATNYGYTF
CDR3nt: TGTGCCAGCAGCTTGGGGTCCTCGGGAGCCACTAACTATGGCTACACCTTC

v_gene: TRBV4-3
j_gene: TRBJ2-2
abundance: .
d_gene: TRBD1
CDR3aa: CASSQDVGQGLTGELFF
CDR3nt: TGCGCCAGCAGCCAAGATGTCGGACAGGGACTCACCGGGGAGCTGTTTTTT

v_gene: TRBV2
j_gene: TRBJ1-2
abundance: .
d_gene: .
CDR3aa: CASTWGRADGYTF
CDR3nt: TGTGCCAGCACCTGGGGCAGGGCGGATGGCTACACCTTC

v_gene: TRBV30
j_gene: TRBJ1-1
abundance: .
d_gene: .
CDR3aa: CAWSSLNTEAFF
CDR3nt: TGTGCCTGGAGTTCCTTGAACACTGAAGCTTTCTTT

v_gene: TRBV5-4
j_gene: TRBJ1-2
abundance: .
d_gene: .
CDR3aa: CASSLADFSGELPGYTF
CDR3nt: TGTGCCAGCAGCTTGGCCGACTTCAGTGGAGAACTACCTGGCTACACCTTC

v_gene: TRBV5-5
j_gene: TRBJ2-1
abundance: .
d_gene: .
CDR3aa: CASSPTGSYNEQFF
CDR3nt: TGTGCCAGCAGCCCCACTGGATCCTACAATGAGCAGTTCTTC

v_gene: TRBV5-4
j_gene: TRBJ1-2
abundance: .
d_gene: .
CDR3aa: CASSVSQNRVNYGYTF
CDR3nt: TGTGCCAGCAGCGTCTCGCAAAACAGGGTGAACTATGGCTACACCTTC

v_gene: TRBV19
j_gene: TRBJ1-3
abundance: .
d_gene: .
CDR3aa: CASSLEHRLSGNTIYF
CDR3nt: TGTGCCAGTAGTCTAGAACATCGGCTCTCTGGAAACACCATATATTTT

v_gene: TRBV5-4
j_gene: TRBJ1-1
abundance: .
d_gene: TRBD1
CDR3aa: CASTAGTAEAFF
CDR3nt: TGTGCCAGCACCGCCGGGACAGCTGAAGCTTTCTTT

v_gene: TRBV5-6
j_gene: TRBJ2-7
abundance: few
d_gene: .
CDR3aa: CASSLVGRYEQYF
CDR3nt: TGTGCCAGCAGCTTGGTTGGCAGATACGAGCAGTACTTC

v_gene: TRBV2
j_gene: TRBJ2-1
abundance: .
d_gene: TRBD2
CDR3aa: CASISLPGGAGNEQFF
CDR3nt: TGTGCCAGCATTAGCCTGCCCGGGGGGGCCGGAAATGAGCAGTTCTTC

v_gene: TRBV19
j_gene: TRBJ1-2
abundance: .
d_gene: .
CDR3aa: CASRSAGIYGYTF
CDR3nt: TGTGCCAGTAGATCGGCAGGGATCTATGGCTACACCTTC

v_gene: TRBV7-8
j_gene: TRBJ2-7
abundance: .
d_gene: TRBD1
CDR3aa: CASSAGQGPYEQYF
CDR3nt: TGTGCCAGCAGCGCGGGACAGGGCCCCTACGAGCAGTACTTC

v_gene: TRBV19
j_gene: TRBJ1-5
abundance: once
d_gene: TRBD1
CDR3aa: CASSIQGAFQPQHF
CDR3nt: TGTGCCAGTAGTATCCAGGGGGCATTTCAGCCCCAGCATTTT

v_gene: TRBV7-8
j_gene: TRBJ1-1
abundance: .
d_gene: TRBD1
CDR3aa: CASSLSQGRAFF
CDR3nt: TGTGCCAGCAGCTTATCACAGGGGAGAGCTTTCTTT

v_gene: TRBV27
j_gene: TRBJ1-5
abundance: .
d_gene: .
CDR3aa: CASSEGVPRDQPQHF
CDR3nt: TGTGCCAGCAGCGAGGGGGTGCCGAGGGATCAGCCCCAGCATTTT

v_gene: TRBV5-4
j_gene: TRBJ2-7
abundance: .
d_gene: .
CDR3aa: CASSASGGQSPLKTDF
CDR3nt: TGTGCCAGCAGCGCCTCCGGGGGACAAAGTCCCCTAAAAACGGACTTC

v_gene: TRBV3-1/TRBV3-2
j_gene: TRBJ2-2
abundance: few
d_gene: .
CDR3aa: CASSYRLTGELFF
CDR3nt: TGTGCCAGCAGTTACAGGTTAACCGGGGAGCTGTTTTTT

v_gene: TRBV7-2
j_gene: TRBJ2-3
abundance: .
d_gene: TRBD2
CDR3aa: CASSLRLAGGTQYF
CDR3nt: TGTGCCAGCAGCTTACGTCTAGCGGGGGGTACGCAGTATTTT

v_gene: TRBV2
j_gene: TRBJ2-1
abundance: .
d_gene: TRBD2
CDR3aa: CASRGRASGGVWNEQFF
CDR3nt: TGTGCCAGCAGGGGGCGGGCTAGCGGGGGCGTCTGGAATGAGCAGTTCTTC

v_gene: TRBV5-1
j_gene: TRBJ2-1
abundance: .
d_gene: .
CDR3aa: CASSLAGQLYNEQFF
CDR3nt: TGCGCCAGCAGCTTGGCAGGACAGCTATACAATGAGCAGTTCTTC

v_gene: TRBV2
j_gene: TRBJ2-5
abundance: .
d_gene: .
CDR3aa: CASSEMGSKENF
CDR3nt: TGTGCCAGCAGTGAAATGGGTAGTAAGGAGAACTTC

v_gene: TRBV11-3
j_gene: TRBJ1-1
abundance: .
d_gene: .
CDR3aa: CASSGRRNTEAFF
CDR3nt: TGTGCCAGCAGCGGACGGAGGAACACTGAAGCTTTCTTT

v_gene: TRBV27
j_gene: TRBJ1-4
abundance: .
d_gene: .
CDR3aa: CASSPLEGVGATNEKLFF
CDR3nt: TGTGCCAGCAGTCCCCTCGAGGGCGTCGGGGCAACTAATGAAAAACTGTTTTTT

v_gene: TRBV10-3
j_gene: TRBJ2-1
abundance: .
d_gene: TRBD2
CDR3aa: CAISERGGNEQFF
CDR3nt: TGTGCCATCAGTGAGCGGGGGGGCAATGAGCAGTTCTTC

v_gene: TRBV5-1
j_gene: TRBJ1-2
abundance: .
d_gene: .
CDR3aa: CASSLAGRVDYGYTF
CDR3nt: TGCGCCAGCAGCTTGGCAGGCCGGGTGGATTATGGCTACACCTTC

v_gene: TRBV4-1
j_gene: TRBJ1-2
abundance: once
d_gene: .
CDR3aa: CASSWGRDGGSGYTF
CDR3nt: TGCGCCAGCAGCTGGGGGCGGGACGGGGGCTCCGGCTACACCTTC

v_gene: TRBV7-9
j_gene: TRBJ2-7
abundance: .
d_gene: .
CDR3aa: CASSLDQRGSSYEQYF
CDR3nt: TGTGCCAGCAGCTTAGACCAACGGGGGTCCTCCTACGAGCAGTACTTC